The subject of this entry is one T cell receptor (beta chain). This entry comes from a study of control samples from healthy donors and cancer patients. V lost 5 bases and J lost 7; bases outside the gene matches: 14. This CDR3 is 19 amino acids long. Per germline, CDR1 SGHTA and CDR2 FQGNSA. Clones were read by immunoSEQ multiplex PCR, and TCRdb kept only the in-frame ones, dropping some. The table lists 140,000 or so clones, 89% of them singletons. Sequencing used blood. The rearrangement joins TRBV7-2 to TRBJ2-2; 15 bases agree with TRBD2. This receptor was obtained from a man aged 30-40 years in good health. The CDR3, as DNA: TGTGCCAGCAGCCCCACCCCGTACGGACTAGCGGGGGGGGGCGGGGAGCTGTTTTTT. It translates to CASSPTPYGLAGGGGELFF.